The TCR beta chain under discussion was sequenced for a study of cytomegalovirus exposure and HLA in healthy donors. It was with 60 Vbeta and 13 Jbeta primers that the PCR ran. The assay was immunoSEQ multiplex PCR, and TCRdb's table has in-frame clones only and misses some. The data show 200,000 to 250,000 clones, approximately 84% seen once. Only a few counts were recorded for this clone. Its target is not known. The V gene's germline CDR1 is MNHNS and CDR2 SASEGT. V gave up 5 bases and J gave up 1 base, with 13 bases separating them. The CDR3 is made up of 15 amino acids. The study's findings and limits: Equally common other TCR beta chains were less clonally expanded than HLA-associated ones, a later analysis found. TCR beta chains numbering some 160 were designated cytomegalovirus-associated.

The clonotype comes from a woman aged 40 to 50 in good health and CMV-seronegative. Sequencing was performed on PBMCs. The chain has TRBV6-1 and TRBJ2-3, with D perhaps TRBD1 (6 bases). CDR3 nucleotide sequence: TGTGCCAGCAGTCCCCGACAGGTGCGCACAGATACGCAGTATTTT. Its protein is CASSPRQVRTDTQYF.